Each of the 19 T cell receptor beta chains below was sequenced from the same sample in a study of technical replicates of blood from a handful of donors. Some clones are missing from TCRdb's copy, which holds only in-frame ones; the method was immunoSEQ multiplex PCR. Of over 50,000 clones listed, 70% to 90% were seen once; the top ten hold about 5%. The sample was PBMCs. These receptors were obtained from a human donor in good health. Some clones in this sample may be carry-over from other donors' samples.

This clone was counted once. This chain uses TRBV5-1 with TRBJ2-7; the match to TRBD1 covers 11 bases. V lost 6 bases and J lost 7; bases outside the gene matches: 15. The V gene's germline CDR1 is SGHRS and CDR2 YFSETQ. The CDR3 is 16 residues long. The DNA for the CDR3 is TGCGCCAGCACCCTCCGGCCGGGACAGGGGGGGGAAGAGCAGTACTTC. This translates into CASTLRPGQGGEEQYF.

The CDR3 protein is CASSLEGMNTEAFF. The CDR3, as DNA: TGCGCCAGCAGCTTGGAGGGGATGAACACTGAAGCTTTCTTT. The chain combines TRBV5-1 with TRBJ1-1; weak D call: TRBD1 (5 bases). The CDR3 is made up of 14 amino acids. Germline V gene data show CDR1 as SGHRS and CDR2 as YFSETQ. Trimming stripped 0 bases from V and 0 bases from J, with 6 bases between.

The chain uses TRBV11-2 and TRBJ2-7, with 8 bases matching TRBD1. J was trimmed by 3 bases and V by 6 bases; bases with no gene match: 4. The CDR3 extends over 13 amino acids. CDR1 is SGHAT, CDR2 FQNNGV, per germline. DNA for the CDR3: TGTGCCAGCAGTCGGGACAGGCTCTACGAGCAGTACTTC. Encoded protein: CASSRDRLYEQYF.

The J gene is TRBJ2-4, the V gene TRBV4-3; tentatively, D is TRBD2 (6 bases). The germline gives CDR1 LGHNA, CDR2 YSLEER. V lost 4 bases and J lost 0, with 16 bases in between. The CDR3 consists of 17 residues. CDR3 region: CASSPNPSGLAKNIQYF. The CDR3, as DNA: TGCGCCAGCAGCCCGAATCCCAGCGGGCTAGCCAAAAACATTCAGTACTTC.

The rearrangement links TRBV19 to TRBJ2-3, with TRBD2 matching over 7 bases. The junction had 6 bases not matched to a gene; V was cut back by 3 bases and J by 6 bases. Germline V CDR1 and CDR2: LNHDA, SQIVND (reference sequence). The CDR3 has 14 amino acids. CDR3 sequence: CASSIAGRWDTQYF. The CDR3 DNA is TGTGCCAGTAGTATTGCCGGGAGGTGGGATACGCAGTATTTT.

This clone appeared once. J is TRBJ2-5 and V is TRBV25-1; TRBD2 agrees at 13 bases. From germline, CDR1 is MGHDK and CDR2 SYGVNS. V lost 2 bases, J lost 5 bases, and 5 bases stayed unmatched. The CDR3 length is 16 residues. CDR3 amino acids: CASSELGTSGKETQYF. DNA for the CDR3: TGTGCCAGCAGTGAACTTGGGACTAGCGGGAAGGAGACCCAGTACTTC.

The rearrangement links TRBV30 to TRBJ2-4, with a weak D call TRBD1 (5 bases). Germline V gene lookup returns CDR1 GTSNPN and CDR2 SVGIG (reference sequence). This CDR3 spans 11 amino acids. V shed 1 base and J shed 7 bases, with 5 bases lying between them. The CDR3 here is CAWSDRNIQYF. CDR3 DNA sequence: TGTGCCTGGAGTGACAGGAACATTCAGTACTTC.

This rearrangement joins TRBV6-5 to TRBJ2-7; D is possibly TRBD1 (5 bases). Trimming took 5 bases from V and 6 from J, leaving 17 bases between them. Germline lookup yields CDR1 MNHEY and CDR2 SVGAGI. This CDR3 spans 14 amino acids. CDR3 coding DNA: TGTGCCAGCAGTATAGACAGAAGAGGAAGCGAGCAGTACTTC. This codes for CASSIDRRGSEQYF.

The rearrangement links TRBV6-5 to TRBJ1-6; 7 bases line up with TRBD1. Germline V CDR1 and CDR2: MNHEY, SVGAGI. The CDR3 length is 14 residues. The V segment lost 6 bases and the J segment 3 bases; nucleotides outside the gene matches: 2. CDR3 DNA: TGTGCCAGCAGCCGGGACAGCTATAATTCACCCCTCCACTTT. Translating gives CASSRDSYNSPLHF.

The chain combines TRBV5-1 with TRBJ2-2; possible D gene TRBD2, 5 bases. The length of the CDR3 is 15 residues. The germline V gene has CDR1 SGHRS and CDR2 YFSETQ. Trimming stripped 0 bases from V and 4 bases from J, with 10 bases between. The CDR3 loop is CASSLELVGTGELFF. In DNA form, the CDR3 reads TGCGCCAGCAGCTTGGAACTAGTAGGCACCGGGGAGCTGTTTTTT.

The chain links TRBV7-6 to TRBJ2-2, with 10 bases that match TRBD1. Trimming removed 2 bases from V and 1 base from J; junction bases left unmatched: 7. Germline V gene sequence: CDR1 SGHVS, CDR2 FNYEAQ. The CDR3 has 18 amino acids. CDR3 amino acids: CASSLPTGGRWNTGELFF. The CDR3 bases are TGTGCCAGCAGCTTACCGACAGGGGGCAGGTGGAACACCGGGGAGCTGTTTTTT. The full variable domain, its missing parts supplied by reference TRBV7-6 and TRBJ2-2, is GAGVSQSPRYKVTKRGQDVALRCDPISGHVSLYWYRQALGQGPEFLTYFNYEAQQDKSGLPNDRFSAERPEGSISTLTIQRTEQRDSAMYRCASSLPTGGRWNTGELFFGEGSRLTVL.

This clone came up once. The CDR3 DNA sequence: TGCGCCAGCAGCCAGACAGGGGGCGGGCCAGATACGCAGTATTTT. It specifies CASSQTGGGPDTQYF. The V call is TRBV5-1, the J call TRBJ2-3; 10 positions match TRBD1. The CDR3 runs 15 residues. From germline, CDR1 is SGHRS and CDR2 YFSETQ. With 4 bases clipped from V and 4 bases from J, the junction kept 6 bases outside the gene matches.

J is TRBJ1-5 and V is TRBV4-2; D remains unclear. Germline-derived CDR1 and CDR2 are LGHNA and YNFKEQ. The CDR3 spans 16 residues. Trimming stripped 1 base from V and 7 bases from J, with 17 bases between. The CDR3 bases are TGTGCCAGCAGCCAAGTTTTGCGACCAAGCGGACAGCCCCAGCATTTT. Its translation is CASSQVLRPSGQPQHF.

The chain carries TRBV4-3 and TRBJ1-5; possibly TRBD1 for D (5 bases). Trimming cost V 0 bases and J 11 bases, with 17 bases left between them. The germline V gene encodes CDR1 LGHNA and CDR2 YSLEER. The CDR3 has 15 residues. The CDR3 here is CASSQERQGAAAQHF. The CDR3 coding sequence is TGCGCCAGCAGCCAAGAGCGGCAGGGTGCCGCGGCCCAGCATTTT.

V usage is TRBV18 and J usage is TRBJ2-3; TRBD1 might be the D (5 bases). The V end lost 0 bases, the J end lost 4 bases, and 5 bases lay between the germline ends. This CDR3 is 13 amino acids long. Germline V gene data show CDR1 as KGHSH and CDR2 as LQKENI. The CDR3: CASSPPGADTQYF. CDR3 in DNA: TGTGCCAGCTCACCACCAGGGGCAGATACGCAGTATTTT.

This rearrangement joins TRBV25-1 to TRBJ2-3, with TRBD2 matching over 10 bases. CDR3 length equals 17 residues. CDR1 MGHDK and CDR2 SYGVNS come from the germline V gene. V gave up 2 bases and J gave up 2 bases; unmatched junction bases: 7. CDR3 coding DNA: TGTGCCAGCAGTGAACAAAGCGGGGGGGCCAACACAGATACGCAGTATTTT. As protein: CASSEQSGGANTDTQYF.

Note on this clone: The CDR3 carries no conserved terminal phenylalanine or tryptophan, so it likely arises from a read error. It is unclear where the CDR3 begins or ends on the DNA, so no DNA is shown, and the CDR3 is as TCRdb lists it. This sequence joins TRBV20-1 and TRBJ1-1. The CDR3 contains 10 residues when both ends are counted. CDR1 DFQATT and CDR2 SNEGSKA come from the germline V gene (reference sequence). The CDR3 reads CSASSPPLIG.

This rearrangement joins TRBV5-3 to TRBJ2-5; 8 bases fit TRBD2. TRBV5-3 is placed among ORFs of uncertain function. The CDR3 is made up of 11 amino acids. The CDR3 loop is CAIAGLKTQYF. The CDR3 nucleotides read TGTGCTATAGCGGGGTTAAAGACCCAGTACTTC.

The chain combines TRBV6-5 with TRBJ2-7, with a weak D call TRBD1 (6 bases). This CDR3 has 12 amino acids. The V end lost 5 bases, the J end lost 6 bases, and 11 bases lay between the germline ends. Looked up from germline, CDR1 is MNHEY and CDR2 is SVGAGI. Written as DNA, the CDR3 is TGTGCCAGCAGTCCATCAGGGGCCGAGCAGTACTTC. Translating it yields CASSPSGAEQYF.